Included here is one TCR beta chain sequence, with context. Profiled with immunoSEQ multiplex PCR; TCRdb holds only in-frame clones, not every one. Of 130,000 or so clones in the sample, roughly 94% are singletons; the top ten hold 14%. Germline CDR1 and CDR2: SGHAT and FQNNGV. CDR3 length: 15 amino acids. V shed 5 bases, J shed 6 bases, and the junction held 5 bases outside the gene matches. This sample is part of a study of control samples from healthy donors and cancer patients. The chain carries TRBV11-2 and TRBJ2-2, with 11 bases fitting TRBD2. Input material: PBMCs. The receptor was isolated from a man aged 55-75 years with colorectal cancer. The CDR3 DNA is TGTGCCAGCAGCGAAGGGACTAGCGGAGCCGGGGAGCTGTTTTTT. This sequence encodes CASSEGTSGAGELFF.